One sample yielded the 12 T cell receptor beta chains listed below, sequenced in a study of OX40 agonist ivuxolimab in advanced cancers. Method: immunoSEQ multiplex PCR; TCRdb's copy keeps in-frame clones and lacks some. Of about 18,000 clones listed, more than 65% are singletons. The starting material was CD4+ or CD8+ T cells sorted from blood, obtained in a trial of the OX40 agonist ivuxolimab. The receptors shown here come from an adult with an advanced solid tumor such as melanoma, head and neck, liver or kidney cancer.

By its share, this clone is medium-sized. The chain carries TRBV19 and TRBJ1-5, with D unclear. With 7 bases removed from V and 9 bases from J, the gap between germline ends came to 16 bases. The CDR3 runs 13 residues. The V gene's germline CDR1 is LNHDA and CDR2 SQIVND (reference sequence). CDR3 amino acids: CASNEGDLGPQHF. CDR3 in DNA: TGTGCCAGTAATGAGGGAGATCTTGGGCCCCAGCATTTT.

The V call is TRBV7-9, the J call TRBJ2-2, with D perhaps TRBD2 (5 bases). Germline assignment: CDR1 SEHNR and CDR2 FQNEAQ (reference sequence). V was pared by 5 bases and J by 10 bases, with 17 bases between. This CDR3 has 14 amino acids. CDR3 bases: TGTGCCAGCAGCCCAAGATCAGGAGCGGAGGAGCTGTTTTTT. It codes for CASSPRSGAEELFF.

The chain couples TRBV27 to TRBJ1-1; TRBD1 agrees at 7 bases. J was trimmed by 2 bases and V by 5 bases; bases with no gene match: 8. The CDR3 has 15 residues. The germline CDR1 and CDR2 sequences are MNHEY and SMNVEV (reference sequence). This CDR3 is CASSTWDSQNTEAFF. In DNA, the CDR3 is TGTGCCAGCAGTACCTGGGACAGCCAAAACACTGAAGCTTTCTTT.

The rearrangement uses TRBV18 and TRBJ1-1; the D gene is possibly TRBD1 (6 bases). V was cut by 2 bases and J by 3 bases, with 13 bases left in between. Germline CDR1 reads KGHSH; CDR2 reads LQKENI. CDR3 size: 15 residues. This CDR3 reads CASSPYGTMDTEAFF. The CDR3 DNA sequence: TGTGCCAGCTCACCATACGGGACAATGGACACTGAAGCTTTCTTT.

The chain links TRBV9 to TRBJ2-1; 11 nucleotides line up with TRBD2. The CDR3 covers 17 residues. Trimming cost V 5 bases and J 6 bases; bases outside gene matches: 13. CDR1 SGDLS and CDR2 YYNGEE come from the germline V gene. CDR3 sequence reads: CASSPSGGRLGRNEQFF. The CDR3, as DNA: TGTGCCAGCAGTCCTAGCGGGGGGCGTCTGGGGCGCAATGAGCAGTTCTTC. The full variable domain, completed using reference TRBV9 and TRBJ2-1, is DSGVTQTPKHLITATGQRVTLRCSPRSGDLSVYWYQQSLDQGLQFLIQYYNGEERAKGNILERFSAQQFPDLHSELNLSSLELGDSALYFCASSPSGGRLGRNEQFFGPGTRLTVL.

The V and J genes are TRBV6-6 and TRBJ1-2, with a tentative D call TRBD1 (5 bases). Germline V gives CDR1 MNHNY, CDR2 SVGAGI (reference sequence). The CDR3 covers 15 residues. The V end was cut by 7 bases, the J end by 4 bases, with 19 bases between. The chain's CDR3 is CASTGWGGGLYGYTF. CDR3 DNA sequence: TGTGCCAGCACCGGCTGGGGGGGTGGACTCTATGGCTACACCTTC.

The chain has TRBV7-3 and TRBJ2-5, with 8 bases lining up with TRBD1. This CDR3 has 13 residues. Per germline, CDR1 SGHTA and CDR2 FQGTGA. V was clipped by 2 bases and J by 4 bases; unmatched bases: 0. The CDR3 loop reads CASSLGQGETQYF. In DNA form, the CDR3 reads TGTGCCAGCAGCTTAGGACAGGGAGAGACCCAGTACTTC.

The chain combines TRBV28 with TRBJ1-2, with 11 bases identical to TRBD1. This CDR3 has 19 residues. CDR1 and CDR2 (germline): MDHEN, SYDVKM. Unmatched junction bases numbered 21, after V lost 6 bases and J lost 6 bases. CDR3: CASSTIQGTGGTRVDGYTF. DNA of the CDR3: TGTGCCAGCAGCACCATCCAGGGGACAGGGGGGACGAGGGTTGATGGCTACACCTTC.

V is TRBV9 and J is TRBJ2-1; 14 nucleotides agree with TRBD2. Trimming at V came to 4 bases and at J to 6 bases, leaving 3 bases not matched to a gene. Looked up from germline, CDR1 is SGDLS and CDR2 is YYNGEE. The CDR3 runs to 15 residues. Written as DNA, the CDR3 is TGTGCCAGCAGCCAGGGACTAGCGGGGGCCAATGAGCAGTTCTTC. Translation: CASSQGLAGANEQFF. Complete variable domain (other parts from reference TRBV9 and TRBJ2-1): DSGVTQTPKHLITATGQRVTLRCSPRSGDLSVYWYQQSLDQGLQFLIQYYNGEERAKGNILERFSAQQFPDLHSELNLSSLELGDSALYFCASSQGLAGANEQFFGPGTRLTVL.

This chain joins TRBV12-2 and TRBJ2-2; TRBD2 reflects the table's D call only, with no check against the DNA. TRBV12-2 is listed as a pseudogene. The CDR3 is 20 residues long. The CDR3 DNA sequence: TGTGCAAGTCGCTTAGTCGGCGGTAGCGGGGCCATATTTGAGACCGGGGAGCTGTTTTTT. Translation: CASRLVGGSGAIFETGELFF.

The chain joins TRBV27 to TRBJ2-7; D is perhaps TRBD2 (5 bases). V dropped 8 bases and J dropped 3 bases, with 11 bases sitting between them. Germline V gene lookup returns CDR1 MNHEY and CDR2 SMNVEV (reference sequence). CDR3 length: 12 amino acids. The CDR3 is CASGGSYYEQYF. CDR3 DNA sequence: TGTGCCAGCGGTGGGAGTTACTACGAGCAGTACTTC.

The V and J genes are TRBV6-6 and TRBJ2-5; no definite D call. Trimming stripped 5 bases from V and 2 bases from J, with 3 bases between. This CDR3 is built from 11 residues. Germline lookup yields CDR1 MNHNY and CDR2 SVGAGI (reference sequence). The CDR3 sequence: CASSAQETQYF. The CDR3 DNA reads TGTGCCAGCAGTGCACAAGAGACCCAGTACTTC.